This is a list of T cell receptor beta chains from one sample in a study of cytomegalovirus exposure and HLA in healthy donors. Method: immunoSEQ multiplex PCR; TCRdb's copy keeps in-frame clones and lacks some. The table has under 150,000 clones, approximately 89% seen once; the top ten hold approximately 0.7%. Sequenced material: PBMCs. All receptors derive from a man between 18 and 35 years old in good health and CMV-seronegative. Each CDR3 is given with its conserved first and last residue. A D gene is named only where the DNA matches it firmly. For some rows the clone size is stated as once, few or many, or as a class when expanded; others skip it.

j_call	clone_size	v_call	d_call	cdr3_nt	cdr3_aa
TRBJ1-2	.	TRBV10-3	.	TGTGCCATCAGTGAGACCGCCTGGACAGATAACTATGGCTACACCTTC	CAISETAWTDNYGYTF
TRBJ2-3	.	TRBV6-6	TRBD2	TGTGCCAGCAGCGGGACTAGCGGACCTCAACATACGCAGTATTTT	CASSGTSGPQHTQYF
TRBJ2-1	.	TRBV7-8	TRBD2	TGTGCCAGCAGCTTAGTAGCGGGATATTACAATGAGCAGTTCTTC	CASSLVAGYYNEQFF
TRBJ1-3	once	TRBV9	.	TGTGCCAGCAGCGTTACGACGGGTGGAAACACCATATATTTT	CASSVTTGGNTIYF
TRBJ2-2	.	TRBV11-3	TRBD2	TGTGCCAGCAGCTTGGGACTAGCGGGAGTGAGCACCGGGGAGCTGTTTTTT	CASSLGLAGVSTGELFF
TRBJ2-7	.	TRBV27	TRBD2	TGTGCCAGCAGGACTAGCGGGGGGAGCTCCTACGAGCAGTACTTC	CASRTSGGSSYEQYF
TRBJ2-2	.	TRBV18	.	TGTGCCAGCTCACCAAGGGACATGGAAGGGTCGAACACCGGGGAGCTGTTTTTT	CASSPRDMEGSNTGELFF
TRBJ2-7	.	TRBV18	.	TGTGCCAGCTCACCACCGGGAGGATTCTACGAGCAGTACTTC	CASSPPGGFYEQYF
TRBJ2-5	.	TRBV5-6	TRBD1	TGTGCCAGCAGCAAGGGGGCGCGGAGGAGCGTAGAGACCCAGTACTTC	CASSKGARRSVETQYF
TRBJ2-1	.	TRBV10-2	.	TGCGCCAGCAGTGACAGACTAGGCTCCTACAATGAGCAGTTCTTC	CASSDRLGSYNEQFF
TRBJ2-4	.	TRBV9	.	TGTGCCAGCAGCGTAGAGTCGGGTAAGGGGAGGTCGAAAAACATTCAGTACTTC	CASSVESGKGRSKNIQYF
TRBJ2-2	.	TRBV18	.	TGTGCCAGCTCACCACCCACTAGCAACACCGGGGAGCTGTTTTTT	CASSPPTSNTGELFF
TRBJ2-1	.	TRBV10-1	TRBD2	TGCGCCAGCAGTGAGTTGGCTAGCGGGAGACATGAGCAGTTCTTC	CASSELASGRHEQFF
TRBJ1-1	.	TRBV19	TRBD1	TGTGCCAGTAGAAAGGGACAGAGGAACACTGAAGCTTTCTTT	CASRKGQRNTEAFF
TRBJ1-1	.	TRBV19	.	TGTGCCAGTAGGCCCGGGTCGAACACTGAAGCTTTCTTT	CASRPGSNTEAFF
TRBJ1-5	.	TRBV6-1	TRBD1	TGTGCCAGCAGAACCGGGACAGGGGGCAATCAGCCCCAGCATTTT	CASRTGTGGNQPQHF
TRBJ1-2	.	TRBV4-1	TRBD1	TGCGCCAGCAGCCAAGCCGGGACAGGGAGAAACAACTATGGCTACACCTTC	CASSQAGTGRNNYGYTF